Presented here are 14 T cell receptor beta chains from one specimen sequenced in a study of CD8 T cells in Susac syndrome. Reverse transcription used roughly 0.5 to 1 ug RNA and random hexamers. MiXCR, run by TCRdb on the immunoSEQ multiplex PCR reads, gives a single entry per CDR3 protein. Among about 130,000 distinct CDR3 sequences listed, 75% to 90% were seen once. The sequenced sample was CD8+ T cells from PBMCs. The receptors were sampled from a human donor with multiple sclerosis.

The V gene is TRBV3-1, the J gene TRBJ2-5; D unresolved. The CDR3 loop spans 16 amino acids. The germline V gene has CDR1 LGHDT and CDR2 YNNKEL (reference sequence). With 0 bases removed from V and 1 base from J, the gap between germline ends came to 12 bases. Written as DNA, the CDR3 is TGTGCCAGCAGCCAAGACTTCTTTGCTACCCAAGAGACCCAGTACTTC. It encodes CASSQDFFATQETQYF.

The chain has TRBV3-1 and TRBJ2-1; 7 positions match TRBD2. Unmatched junction bases numbered 7, after V lost 4 bases and J lost 4 bases. The CDR3 length is 15 residues. Per germline, CDR1 LGHDT and CDR2 YNNKEL (reference sequence). CDR3 sequence (DNA): TGTGCCAGCAGCCCTCTAGCGGACGGATACAATGAGCAGTTCTTC. Amino acids: CASSPLADGYNEQFF.

The rearrangement uses TRBV24-1 and TRBJ1-2, with 10 bases matching TRBD1. CDR1 is KGHDR, CDR2 SFDVKD, per germline. The CDR3 sequence is 16 residues long. V gave up 1 base and J gave up 8 bases; unmatched junction bases: 9. This CDR3 reads CATSDFRDRGVDGYTF. The CDR3 region has the DNA TGTGCCACCAGTGATTTCCGGGACAGGGGAGTCGACGGCTACACCTTC.

The chain couples TRBV6-5 to TRBJ1-6; D not resolved. V was pared by 4 bases and J by 6 bases, with 1 base between. The CDR3 runs 11 residues. Germline V gene data show CDR1 as MNHEY and CDR2 as SVGAGI. CDR3 in amino acids: CASSSNSPLHF. The CDR3 bases are TGTGCCAGCAGTTCTAATTCACCCCTCCACTTT.

V gene TRBV30 combines with J gene TRBJ2-5, with D perhaps given as TRBD1 or TRBD2 (6 bases each). V was trimmed by 1 base and J by 5 bases, leaving 11 bases between them. The CDR3 totals 13 residues. Germline V lookup: CDR1 GTSNPN, CDR2 SVGIG (reference sequence). The CDR3, as DNA: TGTGCCTGGAGTGAGAGAGGGGGGGAGACCCAGTACTTC. Translation gives CAWSERGGETQYF.

This clonotype was seen only once. The chain links TRBV12-3 or TRBV12-4 to TRBJ2-5; 10 bases are a match to TRBD1. Unmatched junction bases numbered 6, after V lost 5 bases and J lost 0 bases. The CDR3 runs 16 residues. This CDR3 is CASSRFGQGDQETQYF. The CDR3 coding sequence is TGTGCCAGCAGTCGATTCGGACAGGGGGACCAAGAGACCCAGTACTTC.

The chain combines TRBV15 with TRBJ2-2; 7 bases match TRBD2. V shed 4 bases, J shed 1 base, and the junction held 6 bases outside the gene matches. The CDR3 runs to 16 residues. Germline V gene data show CDR1 as LNHNV and CDR2 as YYDKDF (reference sequence). The CDR3 sequence is CATSMPGTMNTGELFF. The DNA of the CDR3 is TGTGCCACCAGCATGCCCGGGACTATGAACACCGGGGAGCTGTTTTTT. Together with reference TRBV15 and TRBJ2-2, the CDR3 gives the full variable domain: DAMVIQNPRYQVTQFGKPVTLSCSQTLNHNVMYWYQQKSSQAPKLLFHYYDKDFNNEADTPDNFQSRRPNTSFCFLDIRSPGLGDTAMYLCATSMPGTMNTGELFFGEGSRLTVL.

The CDR3 sequence: CASSPGPGQGHYGYTF. CDR3 in DNA: TGTGCCAGCAGCCCCGGGCCGGGACAGGGGCACTATGGCTACACCTTC. The chain joins TRBV7-9 to TRBJ1-2; 10 positions agree with TRBD1. Trimming at V came to 5 bases and at J to 3 bases, leaving 9 bases not matched to a gene. The length of the CDR3 is 16 residues. Germline V gene lookup returns CDR1 SEHNR and CDR2 FQNEAQ (reference sequence).

V is TRBV27 and J is TRBJ2-5; D possibly uses TRBD1 or TRBD2 (5 bases each). CDR1 MNHEY and CDR2 SMNVEV come from the germline V gene (reference sequence). V lost 1 base and J lost 4, with 13 bases in between. This CDR3 contains 15 residues. CDR3 sequence: CASSLWGPPGETQYF. In DNA, the CDR3 is TGTGCCAGCAGTTTATGGGGACCCCCTGGAGAGACCCAGTACTTC.

This sequence joins TRBV7-9 and TRBJ2-3; 10 nucleotides align to TRBD2. Germline CDR1 and CDR2: SEHNR and FQNEAQ (reference sequence). CDR3 size: 16 residues. The trim removed 1 base at V and 3 bases at J, leaving 4 bases unmatched. The CDR3 sequence is CASSLGSGGPTDTQYF. The CDR3, as DNA: TGTGCCAGCAGCTTAGGTAGCGGGGGGCCGACAGATACGCAGTATTTT.

This rearrangement joins TRBV6-5 to TRBJ2-3; no definite D call. Germline V CDR1 and CDR2: MNHEY, SVGAGI. Trimming left V 5 bases short and J 2 bases short, with 8 bases between. This CDR3 is 13 amino acids long. This chain's CDR3 is CASSLRSTDTQYF. In DNA, the CDR3 is TGTGCCAGCAGTCTCCGTTCCACAGATACGCAGTATTTT.

This sequence joins TRBV2 and TRBJ1-4; D uncertain. Germline V gene data show CDR1 as SNHLY and CDR2 as FYNNEI. With 5 bases removed from V and 0 bases from J, the gap between germline ends came to 13 bases. The CDR3 is 16 amino acids. CDR3 in amino acids: CASSYDPAATNEKLFF. The CDR3 region has the DNA TGTGCCAGCAGTTACGACCCAGCTGCAACTAATGAAAAACTGTTTTTT. The full variable domain, rest sourced from reference TRBV2 and TRBJ1-4, is EPEVTQTPSHQVTQMGQEVILRCVPISNHLYFYWYRQILGQKVEFLVSFYNNEISEKSEIFDDQFSVERPDGSNFTLKIRSTKLEDSAMYFCASSYDPAATNEKLFFGSGTQLSVL.

The chain carries TRBV12-3 or TRBV12-4 and TRBJ2-3; D ambiguous. The CDR3 is made up of 14 amino acids. Trimming stripped 3 bases from V and 2 bases from J, with 9 bases between. CDR3 in DNA: TGTGCCAGCAGTTTCGCGGTCCCCACAGATACGCAGTATTTT. As protein: CASSFAVPTDTQYF.

The rearrangement links TRBV5-4 to TRBJ1-1; TRBD1 is a possible D gene (6 bases). Germline V gene sequence: CDR1 SGHNT, CDR2 YYREEE (reference sequence). The V end was cut by 1 base, the J end by 0 bases, with 10 bases between. This CDR3 is built from 15 residues. The CDR3 loop reads CASSLLQGLNTEAFF. In DNA form, the CDR3 reads TGTGCCAGCAGCTTGCTACAGGGTTTGAACACTGAAGCTTTCTTT.